This TCR beta chain was observed in a study of T-cell memory formation after mild COVID-19. Study-wide results and caveats: Clones shrinking between day 15 and 85 showed a balanced CD4/CD8 split, and those that grew later tilted toward CD4+.

TCRdb called the 5' RACE reads again in MiXCR, with one record for every CDR3 protein. The table includes a few hundred thousand distinct CDR3 sequences, more than 15% detected once. At least ten counts were recorded for this clonotype. Its antigen is currently unknown. The CDR3 totals 15 residues. V dropped 6 bases and J dropped 10; count of bases not matched to a gene: 9. This chain links TRBV12-3 or TRBV12-4 with TRBJ2-1, with TRBD2 matching over 13 bases. The sample taken for sequencing was PBMCs or a T cell subset sorted from them (not recorded which). This clonotype was obtained from a man aged 18 to 29 who had mild COVID-19 (a few samples of this study predate the infection). Cell type and time point are not known. The CDR3 nucleotides are TGTGCCAGCAGCCTTAGGACTAGCGGGGGATTCGAGCAGTTCTTC. Encoded protein: CASSLRTSGGFEQFF.